These 28 T cell receptor beta chains were sequenced from one sample in a study of blood T cell repertoires in COVID-19. The method was immunoSEQ multiplex PCR; TCRdb's version includes in-frame clones alone and lacks a portion of them. The sample carries more than 65,000 clones, 70% to 85% recorded once. The sequenced material came from peripheral blood. These receptors were obtained from an older woman with acute or convalescent COVID-19.

The chain couples TRBV19 to TRBJ1-2; D is unresolved. Germline V gene lookup returns CDR1 LNHDA and CDR2 SQIVND (reference sequence). The CDR3 consists of 13 residues. The V gene lost 5 bases and the J gene lost 7 bases, with 14 bases spanning the gap. The CDR3, as DNA: TGTGCCAGTAGTCTCCGAAGGGAGGGTGGCTACACCTTC. Protein product: CASSLRREGGYTF.

The V gene is TRBV2, the J gene TRBJ1-2, with D perhaps matching TRBD1 (6 bases). The CDR3 totals 15 residues. Between the trimmed V and J ends, which lost 5 bases and 1 base, there was a span of 14 bases. Germline V gene sequence: CDR1 SNHLY, CDR2 FYNNEI. The CDR3 nucleotides read TGTGCCAGCAGTCGACGGACAGACCTTAACTATGGCTACACCTTC. Protein: CASSRRTDLNYGYTF.

The rearrangement uses TRBV7-9 and TRBJ1-5; possible D gene TRBD1, 5 bases. Trimming pared 0 bases from V and 6 bases from J, leaving 9 bases between. CDR3 length: 14 amino acids. CDR1 is SEHNR, CDR2 FQNEAQ, per germline (reference sequence). CDR3 in amino acids: CASSLAGQGQPQHF. The CDR3 region has the DNA TGTGCCAGCAGCTTAGCCGGGCAGGGTCAGCCCCAGCATTTT.

The chain has TRBV5-6 and TRBJ2-3; 7 positions agree with TRBD2. V was clipped by 6 bases and J by 3 bases; unmatched bases: 10. Germline V CDR1 and CDR2: SGHDT, YYEEEE. This CDR3 region has 15 residues. CDR3 in DNA: TGTGCCAGCACATCCGTAGGCGGGAGTACAGATACGCAGTATTTT. Protein sequence: CASTSVGGSTDTQYF.

The chain is built from TRBV6-5 and TRBJ1-2; D call uncertain. This CDR3 is 11 amino acids long. V shed 5 bases and J shed 5 bases, with 6 bases lying between them. Germline CDR1 reads MNHEY; CDR2 reads SVGAGI. This CDR3 reads CASSRGYGYTF. The CDR3 DNA reads as TGTGCCAGCAGTAGAGGGTATGGCTACACCTTC.

In its sample, this clone was seen once. This sequence joins TRBV29-1 and TRBJ2-1; 10 bases align to TRBD2. V dropped 3 bases and J dropped 7; count of bases not matched to a gene: 6. Germline assignment: CDR1 SQVTM and CDR2 ANQGSEA. The CDR3 totals 14 residues. CDR3 coding DNA: TGCAGCGTTGACGGCCTAGCGGGAGTAAATGAGCAGTTCTTC. Protein sequence: CSVDGLAGVNEQFF.

The chain carries TRBV30 and TRBJ1-6; D remains unclear. Trimming left V 3 bases short and J 8 bases short, with 14 bases between. CDR3 length equals 14 residues. Germline CDR1 reads GTSNPN; CDR2 reads SVGIG (reference sequence). CDR3 protein: CAWSQEVGDSPLHF. The DNA for the CDR3 is TGTGCCTGGAGCCAGGAAGTCGGGGATTCACCCCTCCACTTT.

The chain recombines TRBV5-1 with TRBJ2-7; 10 bases are shared with TRBD2. Unmatched junction bases numbered 7, after V lost 4 bases and J lost 3 bases. The CDR3 runs to 15 residues. Germline V gene lookup returns CDR1 SGHRS and CDR2 YFSETQ. The CDR3 coding sequence is TGCGCCAGCAGCCCGAGGACTAGCGGTTACTACGAGCAGTACTTC. Its translation: CASSPRTSGYYEQYF.

The chain joins TRBV29-1 to TRBJ1-2; no clear D gene. This CDR3 is built from 11 residues. Trimming shortened V by 4 bases and J by 5 bases, and 8 bases separated the two germline ends. Germline loops: CDR1 SQVTM, CDR2 ANQGSEA. The CDR3 is CSVGSSYGYTF. The CDR3 nucleotides are TGCAGCGTTGGAAGCTCTTATGGCTACACCTTC.

V is TRBV19 and J is TRBJ2-3, with D perhaps TRBD1 (5 bases). V was pared by 4 bases and J by 4 bases, with 6 bases between. CDR3 size: 12 residues. Looked up from germline, CDR1 is LNHDA and CDR2 is SQIVND (reference sequence). DNA of the CDR3: TGTGCCAGTAGTACAGGGTCAGATACGCAGTATTTT. This encodes CASSTGSDTQYF. Filled out from reference TRBV19 and TRBJ2-3, the complete variable domain reads DGGITQSPKYLFRKEGQNVTLSCEQNLNHDAMYWYRQDPGQGLRLIYYSQIVNDFQKGDIAEGYSVSREKKESFPLTVTSAQKNPTAFYLCASSTGSDTQYFGPGTRLTVL.

The J gene is TRBJ2-2, the V gene TRBV24-1; D might be TRBD1 (5 bases). The CDR3 contains 16 residues. V dropped 1 base and J dropped 0 bases, with 8 bases sitting between them. Germline CDR1 reads KGHDR; CDR2 reads SFDVKD. CDR3 sequence reads: CATSDFGHTNTGELFF. CDR3 DNA: TGTGCCACCAGTGATTTCGGACATACGAACACCGGGGAGCTGTTTTTT.

The chain joins TRBV4-3 to TRBJ2-2; 14 bases line up with TRBD2. This CDR3 comprises 17 residues. With 0 bases clipped from V and 9 bases from J, the junction kept 6 bases outside the gene matches. Germline V gene lookup returns CDR1 LGHNA and CDR2 YSLEER. The CDR3 DNA is TGCGCCAGCAGCCAAGAAGGGACTAGCGGGAGAATCTGGGAGCTGTTTTTT. As protein: CASSQEGTSGRIWELFF.

DNA of the CDR3: TGTGCCAGCAGTGCCGACGAGGAACGTATCTACACCTTC. This translates into CASSADEERIYTF. This rearrangement joins TRBV6-4 to TRBJ1-2; D not resolved. The CDR3 consists of 13 residues. Germline CDR1 is MRHNA and CDR2 is SNTAGT. The ends were cut back, 4 bases at V and 10 bases at J, with 16 bases in the middle.

J is TRBJ2-1 and V is TRBV6-6; 12 nucleotides match TRBD1. J lost 8 bases, V lost 6 bases, and 5 bases had no gene match. The CDR3 extends over 14 amino acids. Looked up from germline, CDR1 is MNHNY and CDR2 is SVGAGI (reference sequence). CDR3 in amino acids: CASRGTGGKDEQFF. As DNA, the CDR3 is TGTGCCAGCAGAGGGACAGGGGGCAAGGATGAGCAGTTCTTC.

The CDR3 region is CASSWDRPRDGYTF. CDR3 bases: TGCGCCAGCAGCTGGGACAGGCCTAGGGATGGCTACACCTTC. The V call is TRBV5-1, the J call TRBJ1-2; 8 bases are shared with TRBD1. V shed 3 bases, J shed 6 bases, and the junction held 7 bases outside the gene matches. This CDR3 contains 14 residues. The germline gives CDR1 SGHRS, CDR2 YFSETQ.

This clone was counted a single time. The genes are TRBV5-4 and TRBJ2-1; 8 nucleotides agree with TRBD1. V shed 3 bases, J shed 4 bases, and the junction held 18 bases outside the gene matches. The CDR3 length is 19 residues. Germline CDR1 and CDR2: SGHNT and YYREEE (reference sequence). This CDR3 reads CASSSPTRQGSAGYNEQFF. CDR3 DNA: TGTGCCAGCAGCTCACCGACCCGACAGGGGTCAGCAGGTTACAATGAGCAGTTCTTC.

This clone was found a few times. The DNA for the CDR3 is TGTGCCAGCAGCTTCACTTCGGGCACAGATACGCAGTATTTT. The encoded protein is CASSFTSGTDTQYF. V and J are TRBV5-4 and TRBJ2-3; D is undetermined. The CDR3 length is 14 residues. V gave up 2 bases and J gave up 1 base, with 8 bases separating them. Germline CDR1 is SGHNT and CDR2 is YYREEE (reference sequence). Together with reference TRBV5-4 and TRBJ2-3, the CDR3 gives the full variable domain: ETGVTQSPTHLIKTRGQQVTLRCSSQSGHNTVSWYQQALGQGPQFIFQYYREEENGRGNFPPRFSGLQFPNYSSELNVNALELDDSALYLCASSFTSGTDTQYFGPGTRLTVL.

The V call is TRBV18, the J call TRBJ2-1; the match to TRBD2 covers 7 bases. This CDR3 is 16 amino acids long. Germline V gene lookup returns CDR1 KGHSH and CDR2 LQKENI. V was clipped by 6 bases and J by 2 bases; unmatched bases: 10. As DNA, the CDR3 is TGTGCCAGCTCGCTCACTAGCGCCGATACCTACAATGAGCAGTTCTTC. Protein: CASSLTSADTYNEQFF.

The V and J genes are TRBV5-1 and TRBJ1-2, with D hard to call. The germline V gene has CDR1 SGHRS and CDR2 YFSETQ. The CDR3 runs to 14 residues. The V end lost 0 bases, the J end lost 1 base, and 7 bases lay between the germline ends. The CDR3: CASSLDRSNYGYTF. The DNA for the CDR3 is TGCGCCAGCAGCTTGGATAGAAGTAACTATGGCTACACCTTC.

This clone was recorded only once. The chain recombines TRBV27 with TRBJ1-2; tentative D call: TRBD1 (5 bases). The V end lost 4 bases, the J end lost 8 bases, and 11 bases lay between the germline ends. Per germline, CDR1 MNHEY and CDR2 SMNVEV (reference sequence). This CDR3 is built from 12 residues. DNA of the CDR3: TGTGCCAGCAGTTCCTCAGGGCTCGGCTACACCTTC. Amino acid sequence: CASSSSGLGYTF.

This clone appeared a few times. The DNA of the CDR3 is TGCGCCAGCAGCTTGGGTACAGCCTACGGGGAGCTGTTTTTT. This sequence encodes CASSLGTAYGELFF. This chain connects TRBV5-1 to TRBJ2-2; D remains ambiguous. Germline V CDR1 and CDR2: SGHRS, YFSETQ. The CDR3 sequence is 14 residues long. Deletions cut 0 bases from V and 7 bases from J, with 10 bases between.

The rearrangement links TRBV5-1 to TRBJ1-2; tentative D call: TRBD1 (6 bases). The length of the CDR3 is 15 residues. CDR1 SGHRS and CDR2 YFSETQ come from the germline V gene. Trimming took 4 bases from V and 3 from J, leaving 16 bases between them. CDR3 DNA: TGCGCCAGCAGCGGACGCGGGGGCTGGGACTATGGCTACACCTTC. Encoded protein: CASSGRGGWDYGYTF.

V gene TRBV9 combines with J gene TRBJ2-1; D gene uncertain. Trimming pared 0 bases from V and 5 bases from J, leaving 6 bases between. The CDR3 runs to 13 residues. CDR1 and CDR2 (germline): SGDLS, YYNGEE. CDR3 in DNA: TGTGCCAGCAGCGTAGGTCCTCACAATGAGCAGTTCTTC. This sequence encodes CASSVGPHNEQFF.

V is TRBV29-1 and J is TRBJ1-4; D is ambiguous. Trimming stripped 8 bases from V and 3 bases from J, with 10 bases between. Germline CDR1 is SQVTM and CDR2 is ANQGSEA. CDR3 length equals 12 residues. The CDR3 sequence: CSCGTPNEKLFF. The DNA for the CDR3 is TGCAGCTGTGGCACCCCTAATGAAAAACTGTTTTTT. The full variable domain, rest sourced from reference TRBV29-1 and TRBJ1-4, is SAVISQKPSRDICQRGTSLTIQCQVDSQVTMMFWYRQQPGQSLTLIATANQGSEATYESGFVIDKFPISRPNLTFSTLTVSNMSPEDSSIYLCSCGTPNEKLFFGSGTQLSVL.

This chain uses TRBV11-2 with TRBJ1-1; TRBD1 is a possible D gene (6 bases). This CDR3 is 15 amino acids long. Germline assignment: CDR1 SGHAT and CDR2 FQNNGV. V dropped 1 base and J dropped 7 bases, with 16 bases sitting between them. The CDR3 reads CASSLGGGRAGEAFF. The CDR3 coding sequence is TGTGCCAGCAGCTTAGGTGGGGGCCGAGCAGGTGAAGCTTTCTTT.

The rearrangement links TRBV3-1 (or the pseudogene TRBV3-2) to TRBJ1-5; no reliable D call. Trimming pared 5 bases from V and 0 bases from J, leaving 5 bases between. The CDR3 loop spans 13 amino acids. From germline, CDR1 is LGHDT and CDR2 YNNKEL (reference sequence). CDR3 nucleotides: TGTGCCAGCAGCTATAATAGCAATCAGCCCCAGCATTTT. Amino acid sequence: CASSYNSNQPQHF.

This clone showed up just once. The rearrangement uses TRBV5-1 and TRBJ2-7; a possible D gene is TRBD2 (6 bases). V lost 1 base to trimming and J lost 6 bases, with 14 bases between them. Germline CDR1 reads SGHRS; CDR2 reads YFSETQ. The CDR3 runs 14 residues. DNA of the CDR3: TGCGCCAGCAGCTTGTGGGGGGTTGGGGCCGAGCAGTACTTC. This gives the protein CASSLWGVGAEQYF.

This chain uses TRBV3-1 (or the pseudogene TRBV3-2) with TRBJ2-1; the match to TRBD2 covers 7 bases. The J segment lost 5 bases and the V segment lost 0 bases, leaving 13 bases of the junction unmatched. This CDR3 has 18 amino acids. CDR1 LGHDT and CDR2 YNNKEL come from the germline V gene (reference sequence). CDR3 sequence: CASSQEAIIAGLNNEQFF. CDR3 bases: TGTGCCAGCAGCCAAGAGGCCATCATAGCGGGTCTAAACAATGAGCAGTTCTTC.